This T cell receptor (beta chain) was recorded in a study of cytomegalovirus exposure and HLA in healthy donors. General study findings and limits: Per published reports, the classifier diagnosed cytomegalovirus status with high specificity and sensitivity. It was in a later analysis that TCR association rates were seen to vary by HLA locus, highest for DRB1 and lowest for HLA-C. Being productive about 87% or about 30% of the time was typical of most TCR beta V segments in an earlier analysis. In vitro work confirmed that a few CMV-associated chains recognize CMV antigens.

PCR used 60 Vbeta primers and 13 Jbeta primers. Sequenced by immunoSEQ multiplex PCR; TCRdb stores in-frame clones only, minus some. This sample has around 90,000 clones; less than 85% occur once, and the top ten carry about 7%. This CDR3 has 15 residues. Per germline, CDR1 LNHDA and CDR2 SQIVND (reference sequence). Trimming stripped 2 bases from V and 4 bases from J, with 9 bases between. As for this clone: The antigen is not known.

The specimen sequenced was PBMCs. The chain is built from TRBV19 and TRBJ2-6, with D perhaps matching TRBD1 (5 bases). This sequence was found in a man aged 35 to 55 in good health and CMV-seropositive. The CDR3 bases are TGTGCCAGTAGTATAACAGGCTACGGGGCCAACGTCCTGACTTTC. Translating gives CASSITGYGANVLTF.